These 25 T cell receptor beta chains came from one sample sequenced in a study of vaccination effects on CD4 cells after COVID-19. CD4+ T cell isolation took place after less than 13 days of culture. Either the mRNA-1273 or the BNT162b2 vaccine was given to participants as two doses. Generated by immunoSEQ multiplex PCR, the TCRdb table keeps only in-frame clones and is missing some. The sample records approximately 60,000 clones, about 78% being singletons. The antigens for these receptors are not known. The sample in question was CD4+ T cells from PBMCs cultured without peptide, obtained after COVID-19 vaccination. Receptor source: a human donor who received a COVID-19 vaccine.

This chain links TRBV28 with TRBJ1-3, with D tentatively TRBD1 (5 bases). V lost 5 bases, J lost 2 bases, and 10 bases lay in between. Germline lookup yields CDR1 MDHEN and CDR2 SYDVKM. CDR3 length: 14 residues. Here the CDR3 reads CASSVQDTGNTIYF. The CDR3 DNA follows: TGTGCCAGCAGTGTACAGGACACTGGAAACACCATATATTTT. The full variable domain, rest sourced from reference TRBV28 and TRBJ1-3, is DVKVTQSSRYLVKRTGEKVFLECVQDMDHENMFWYRQDPGLGLRLIYFSYDVKMKEKGDIPEGYSVSREKKERFSLILESASTNQTSMYLCASSVQDTGNTIYFGEGSWLTVV.

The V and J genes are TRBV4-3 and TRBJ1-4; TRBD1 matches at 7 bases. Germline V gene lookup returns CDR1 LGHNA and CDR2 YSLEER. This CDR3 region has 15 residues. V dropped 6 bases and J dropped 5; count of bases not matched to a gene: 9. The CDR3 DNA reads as TGCGCCAGCAGTCGAGGGGACAGCGAGAATGAAAAACTGTTTTTT. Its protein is CASSRGDSENEKLFF.

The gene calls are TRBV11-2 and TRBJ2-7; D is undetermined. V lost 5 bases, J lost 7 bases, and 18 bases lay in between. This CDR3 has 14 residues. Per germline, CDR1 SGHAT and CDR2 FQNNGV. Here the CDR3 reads CASSPTQLDREQYF. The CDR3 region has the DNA TGTGCCAGCAGCCCCACGCAGCTGGATCGGGAGCAGTACTTC.

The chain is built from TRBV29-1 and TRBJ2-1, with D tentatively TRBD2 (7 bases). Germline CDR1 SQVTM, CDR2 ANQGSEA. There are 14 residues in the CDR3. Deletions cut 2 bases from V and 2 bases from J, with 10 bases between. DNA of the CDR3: TGCAGCGTTGAACGGGGGGCCCCCTACAATGAGCAGTTCTTC. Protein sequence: CSVERGAPYNEQFF.

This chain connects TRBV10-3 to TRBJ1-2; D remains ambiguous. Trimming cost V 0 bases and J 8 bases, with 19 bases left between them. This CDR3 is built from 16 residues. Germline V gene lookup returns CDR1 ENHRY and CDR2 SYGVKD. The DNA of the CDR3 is TGTGCCATCAGTGAGTCGCCAGCTTCAGGCAGTACGGGCTACACCTTC. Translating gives CAISESPASGSTGYTF.

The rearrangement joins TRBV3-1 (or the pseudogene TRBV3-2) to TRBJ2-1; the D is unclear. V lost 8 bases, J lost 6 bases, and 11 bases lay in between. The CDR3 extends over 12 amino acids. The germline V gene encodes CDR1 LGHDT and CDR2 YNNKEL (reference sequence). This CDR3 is CASDLGGNEQFF. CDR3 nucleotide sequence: TGTGCCAGCGATTTGGGCGGCAATGAGCAGTTCTTC.

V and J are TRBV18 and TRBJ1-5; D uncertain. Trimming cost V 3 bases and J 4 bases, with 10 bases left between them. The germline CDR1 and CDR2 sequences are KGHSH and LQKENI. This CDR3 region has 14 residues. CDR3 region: CASSPADSNQPQHF. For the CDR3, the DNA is TGTGCCAGCTCACCCGCTGACTCTAATCAGCCCCAGCATTTT.

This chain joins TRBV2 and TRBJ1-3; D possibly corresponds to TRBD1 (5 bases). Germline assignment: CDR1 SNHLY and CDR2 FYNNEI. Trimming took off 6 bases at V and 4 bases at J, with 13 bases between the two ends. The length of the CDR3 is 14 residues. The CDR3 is CASSPGPGGNTIYF. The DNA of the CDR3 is TGTGCCAGCAGCCCGGGGCCGGGGGGAAACACCATATATTTT.

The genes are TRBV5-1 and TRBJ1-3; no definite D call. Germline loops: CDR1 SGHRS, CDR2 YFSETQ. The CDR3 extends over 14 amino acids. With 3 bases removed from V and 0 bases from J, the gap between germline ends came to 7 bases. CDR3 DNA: TGCGCCAGCAGCTCGTCCGACTCTGGAAACACCATATATTTT. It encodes CASSSSDSGNTIYF.

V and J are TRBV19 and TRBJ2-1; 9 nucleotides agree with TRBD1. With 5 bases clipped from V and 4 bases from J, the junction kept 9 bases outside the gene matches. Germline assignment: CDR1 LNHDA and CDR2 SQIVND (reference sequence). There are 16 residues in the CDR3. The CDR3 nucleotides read TGTGCCAGTAGTCCCCCCGACGGGACAGGGTACAATGAGCAGTTCTTC. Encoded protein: CASSPPDGTGYNEQFF. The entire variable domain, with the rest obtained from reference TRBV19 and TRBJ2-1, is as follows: DGGITQSPKYLFRKEGQNVTLSCEQNLNHDAMYWYRQDPGQGLRLIYYSQIVNDFQKGDIAEGYSVSREKKESFPLTVTSAQKNPTAFYLCASSPPDGTGYNEQFFGPGTRLTVL.

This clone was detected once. The CDR3 DNA sequence: TGTGCCACCAGTGATCAGGCCAGAACTAGCACAGATACGCAGTATTTT. Translating gives CATSDQARTSTDTQYF. J is TRBJ2-3 and V is TRBV24-1; D remains unclear. The CDR3 loop spans 16 amino acids. From germline, CDR1 is KGHDR and CDR2 SFDVKD. V dropped 3 bases and J dropped 0 bases, with 12 bases sitting between them.

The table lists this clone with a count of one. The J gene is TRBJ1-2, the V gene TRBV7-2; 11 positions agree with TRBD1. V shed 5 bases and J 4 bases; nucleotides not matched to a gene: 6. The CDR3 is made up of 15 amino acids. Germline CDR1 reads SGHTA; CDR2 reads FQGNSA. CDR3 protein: CASSPGTGGVYGYTF. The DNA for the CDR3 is TGTGCCAGCAGCCCCGGGACAGGGGGTGTCTATGGCTACACCTTC.

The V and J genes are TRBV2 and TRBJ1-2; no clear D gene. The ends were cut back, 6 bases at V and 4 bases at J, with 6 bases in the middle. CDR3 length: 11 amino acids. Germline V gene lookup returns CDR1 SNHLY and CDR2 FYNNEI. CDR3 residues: CASSPTYGYTF. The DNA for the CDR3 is TGTGCCAGCAGCCCAACCTATGGCTACACCTTC.

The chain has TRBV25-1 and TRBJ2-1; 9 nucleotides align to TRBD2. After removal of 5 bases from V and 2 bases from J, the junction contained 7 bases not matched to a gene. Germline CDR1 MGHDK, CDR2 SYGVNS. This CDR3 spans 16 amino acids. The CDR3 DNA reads TGTGCCAGCAGTCGATTATCTAGCGGGGCCTACAATGAGCAGTTCTTC. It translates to CASSRLSSGAYNEQFF. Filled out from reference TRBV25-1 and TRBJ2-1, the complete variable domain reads EADIYQTPRYLVIGTGKKITLECSQTMGHDKMYWYQQDPGMELHLIHYSYGVNSTEKGDLSSESTVSRIRTEHFPLTLESARPSHTSQYLCASSRLSSGAYNEQFFGPGTRLTVL.

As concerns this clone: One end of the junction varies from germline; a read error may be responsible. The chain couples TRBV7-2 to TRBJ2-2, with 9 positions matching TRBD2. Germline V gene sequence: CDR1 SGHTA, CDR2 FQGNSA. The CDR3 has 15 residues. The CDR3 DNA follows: TGTGCCAGCAGCGTAGCGGGAGCCAACACCGGGGAGCTGTTTTTT. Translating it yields CASSVAGANTGELFF.

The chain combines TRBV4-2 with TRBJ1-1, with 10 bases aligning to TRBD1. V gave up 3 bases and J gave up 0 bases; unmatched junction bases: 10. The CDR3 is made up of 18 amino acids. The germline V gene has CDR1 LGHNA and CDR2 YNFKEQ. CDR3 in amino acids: CASSHPRDRGNVNTEAFF. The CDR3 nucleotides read TGTGCCAGCAGCCACCCCAGGGACAGGGGAAACGTGAACACTGAAGCTTTCTTT.

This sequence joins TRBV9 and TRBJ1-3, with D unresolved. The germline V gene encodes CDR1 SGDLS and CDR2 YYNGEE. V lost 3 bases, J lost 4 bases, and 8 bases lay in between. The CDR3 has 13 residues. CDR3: CASSEFLGNTIYF. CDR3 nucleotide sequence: TGTGCCAGCAGCGAGTTTCTCGGAAACACCATATATTTT.

CDR3 residues: CAWSTGANTEAFF. CDR3 in DNA: TGTGCCTGGAGTACAGGGGCAAACACTGAAGCTTTCTTT. The J gene is TRBJ1-1, the V gene TRBV30; 7 nucleotides line up with TRBD1. The germline gives CDR1 GTSNPN, CDR2 SVGIG (reference sequence). The CDR3 is made up of 13 amino acids. Trimming took 2 bases from V and 2 from J; bases not matched to a gene: 2.

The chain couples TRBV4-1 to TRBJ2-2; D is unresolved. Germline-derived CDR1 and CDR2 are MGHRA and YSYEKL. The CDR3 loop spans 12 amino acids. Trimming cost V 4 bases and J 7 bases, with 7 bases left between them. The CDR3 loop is CASSRPGGELFF. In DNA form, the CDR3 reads TGCGCCAGCAGCCGACCAGGCGGGGAGCTGTTTTTT.

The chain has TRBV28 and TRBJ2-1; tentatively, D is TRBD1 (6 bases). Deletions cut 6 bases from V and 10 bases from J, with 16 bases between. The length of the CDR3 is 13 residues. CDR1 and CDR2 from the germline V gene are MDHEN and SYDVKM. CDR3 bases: TGTGCCAGCAGCCGGAACAGGGTCGGGGAGCAGTTCTTC. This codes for CASSRNRVGEQFF.

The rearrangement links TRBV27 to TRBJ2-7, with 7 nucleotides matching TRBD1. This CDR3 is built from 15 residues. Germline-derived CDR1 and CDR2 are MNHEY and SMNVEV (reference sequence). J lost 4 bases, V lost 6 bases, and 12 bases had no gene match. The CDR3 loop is CASSPMTGFWYEQYF. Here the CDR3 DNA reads TGTGCCAGCAGCCCAATGACAGGGTTTTGGTACGAGCAGTACTTC.

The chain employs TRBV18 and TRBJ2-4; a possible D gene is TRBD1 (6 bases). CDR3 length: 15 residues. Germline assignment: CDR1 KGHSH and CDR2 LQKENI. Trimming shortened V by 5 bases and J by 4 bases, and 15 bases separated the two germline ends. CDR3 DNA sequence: TGTGCCAGCTCATCCTGGGGGCAGCCAAAAAACATTCAGTACTTC. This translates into CASSSWGQPKNIQYF.

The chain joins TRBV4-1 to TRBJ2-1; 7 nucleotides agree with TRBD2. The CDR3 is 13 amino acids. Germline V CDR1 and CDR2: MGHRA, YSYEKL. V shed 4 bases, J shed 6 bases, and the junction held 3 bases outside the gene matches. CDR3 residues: CASSRGLGNEQFF. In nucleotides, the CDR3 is TGCGCCAGCAGCCGTGGACTAGGCAATGAGCAGTTCTTC.

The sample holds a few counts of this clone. The CDR3: CATSDSGASYNEQFF. DNA of the CDR3: TGTGCCACCAGTGATTCAGGCGCCTCCTACAATGAGCAGTTCTTC. J is TRBJ2-1 and V is TRBV24-1; the D is unclear. Trimming stripped 2 bases from V and 0 bases from J, with 7 bases between. The germline V gene encodes CDR1 KGHDR and CDR2 SFDVKD. CDR3 length: 15 residues.

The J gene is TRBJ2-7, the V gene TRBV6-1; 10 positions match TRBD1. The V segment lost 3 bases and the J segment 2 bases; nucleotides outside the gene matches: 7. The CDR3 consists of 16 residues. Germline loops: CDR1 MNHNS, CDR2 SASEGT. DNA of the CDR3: TGTGCCAGCAGTGACGCGGGACAGGGGTCTCCCTACGAGCAGTACTTC. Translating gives CASSDAGQGSPYEQYF.